The text below deals with one T cell receptor beta chain. It was with 60 Vbeta and 13 Jbeta primers that the PCR ran. Some clones are missing from TCRdb's copy, which holds only in-frame ones; the method was immunoSEQ multiplex PCR. Of fewer than 200,000 clones in the sample, about 77% were seen once. Trimming took 8 bases from V and 3 from J; bases not matched to a gene: 10. The length of the CDR3 is 14 residues. From germline, CDR1 is MDHEN and CDR2 SYDVKM. The data derive from a study of cytomegalovirus exposure and HLA in healthy donors. Input material: PBMCs. The receptor comes from a woman in her 50s in good health and CMV-seronegative. V gene TRBV28 combines with J gene TRBJ2-7; 7 positions agree with TRBD1. The CDR3 nucleotides are TGTGCCAGCTCAAACAGGGGCGGCAACTACGAGCAGTACTTC. This encodes CASSNRGGNYEQYF.